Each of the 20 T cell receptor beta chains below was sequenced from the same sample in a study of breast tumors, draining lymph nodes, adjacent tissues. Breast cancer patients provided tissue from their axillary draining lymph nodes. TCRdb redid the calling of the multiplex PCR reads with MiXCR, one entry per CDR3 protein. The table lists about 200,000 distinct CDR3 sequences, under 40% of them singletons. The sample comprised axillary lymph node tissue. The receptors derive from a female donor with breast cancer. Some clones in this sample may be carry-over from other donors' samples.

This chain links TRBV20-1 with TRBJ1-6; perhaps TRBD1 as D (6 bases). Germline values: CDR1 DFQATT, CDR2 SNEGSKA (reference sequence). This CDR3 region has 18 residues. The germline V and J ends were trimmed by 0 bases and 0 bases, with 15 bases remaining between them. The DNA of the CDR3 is TGCAGTGCTAGAGATTGGCGGACAGCGAGCTCCTATAATTCACCCCTCCACTTT. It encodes CSARDWRTASSYNSPLHF.

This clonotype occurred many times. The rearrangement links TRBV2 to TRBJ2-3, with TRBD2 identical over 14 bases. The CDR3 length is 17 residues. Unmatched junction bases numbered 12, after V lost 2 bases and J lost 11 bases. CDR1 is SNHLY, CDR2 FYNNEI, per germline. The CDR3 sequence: CASSERTSGRTTTGQYF. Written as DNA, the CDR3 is TGTGCCAGCAGTGAACGGACTAGCGGGAGGACTACGACAGGGCAGTATTTT.

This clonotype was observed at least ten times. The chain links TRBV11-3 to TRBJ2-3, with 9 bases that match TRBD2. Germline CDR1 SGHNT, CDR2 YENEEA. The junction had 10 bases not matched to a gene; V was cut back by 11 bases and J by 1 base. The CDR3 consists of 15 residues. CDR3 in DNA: TGTGCCTCCTCTCGGGTAGCGGGGGGCACAGATACGCAGTATTTT. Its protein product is CASSRVAGGTDTQYF.

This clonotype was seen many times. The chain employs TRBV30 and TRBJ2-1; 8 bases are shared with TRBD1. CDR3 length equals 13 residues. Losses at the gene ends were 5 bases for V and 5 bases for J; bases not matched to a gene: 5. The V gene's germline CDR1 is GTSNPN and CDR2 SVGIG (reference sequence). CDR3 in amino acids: CAWGRGRNNEQFF. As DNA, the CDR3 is TGTGCCTGGGGCAGGGGGCGAAACAATGAGCAGTTCTTC. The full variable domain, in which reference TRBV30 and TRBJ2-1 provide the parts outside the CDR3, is SQTIHQWPATLVQPVGSPLSLECTVEGTSNPNLYWYRQAAGRGLQLLFYSVGIGQISSEVPQNLSASRPQDRQFILSSKKLLLSDSGFYLCAWGRGRNNEQFFGPGTRLTVL.

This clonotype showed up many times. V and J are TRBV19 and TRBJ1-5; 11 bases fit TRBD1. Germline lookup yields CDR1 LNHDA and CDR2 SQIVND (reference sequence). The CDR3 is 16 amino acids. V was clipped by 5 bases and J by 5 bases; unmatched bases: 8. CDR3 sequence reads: CASSPKDRGRDQPQHF. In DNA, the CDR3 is TGTGCCAGTAGTCCCAAGGACAGGGGGCGTGATCAGCCCCAGCATTTT.

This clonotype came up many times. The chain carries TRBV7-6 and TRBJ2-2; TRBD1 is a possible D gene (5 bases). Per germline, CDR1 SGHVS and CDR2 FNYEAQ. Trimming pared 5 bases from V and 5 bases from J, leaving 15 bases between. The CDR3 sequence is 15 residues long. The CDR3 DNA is TGTGCCAGCAGCCAAAGGGGCCGAGGTACCGGGGAGCTGTTTTTT. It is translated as CASSQRGRGTGELFF.

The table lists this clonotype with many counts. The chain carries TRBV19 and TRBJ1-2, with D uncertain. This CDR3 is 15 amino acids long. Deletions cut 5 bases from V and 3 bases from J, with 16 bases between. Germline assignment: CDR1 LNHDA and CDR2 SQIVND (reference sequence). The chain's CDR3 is CASSPESARDYGYTF. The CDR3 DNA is TGTGCCAGTAGTCCCGAATCCGCCCGGGACTATGGCTACACCTTC.

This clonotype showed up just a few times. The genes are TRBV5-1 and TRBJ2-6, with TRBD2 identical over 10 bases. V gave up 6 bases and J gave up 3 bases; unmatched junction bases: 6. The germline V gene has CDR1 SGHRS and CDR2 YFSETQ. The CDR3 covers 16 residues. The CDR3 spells CASTSGRAGGANVLTF. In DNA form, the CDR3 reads TGCGCCAGCACAAGCGGGAGGGCGGGTGGGGCCAACGTCCTGACTTTC.

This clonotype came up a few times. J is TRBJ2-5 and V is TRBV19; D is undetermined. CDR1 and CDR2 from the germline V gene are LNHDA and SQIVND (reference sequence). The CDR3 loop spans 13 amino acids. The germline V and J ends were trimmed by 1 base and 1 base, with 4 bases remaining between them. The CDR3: CASSIGSQETQYF. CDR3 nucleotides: TGTGCCAGTAGTATAGGCAGCCAAGAGACCCAGTACTTC.

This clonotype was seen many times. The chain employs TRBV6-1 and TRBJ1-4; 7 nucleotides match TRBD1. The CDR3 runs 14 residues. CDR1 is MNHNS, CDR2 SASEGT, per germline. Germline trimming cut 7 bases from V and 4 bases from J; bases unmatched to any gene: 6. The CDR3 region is CASKTGTDNEKLFF. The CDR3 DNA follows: TGTGCCAGCAAAACCGGGACAGATAATGAAAAACTGTTTTTT.

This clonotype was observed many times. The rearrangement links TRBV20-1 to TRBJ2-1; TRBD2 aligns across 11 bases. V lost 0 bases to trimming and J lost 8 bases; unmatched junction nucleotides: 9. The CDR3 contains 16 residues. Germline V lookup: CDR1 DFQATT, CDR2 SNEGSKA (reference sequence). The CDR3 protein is CSARDLGLAVVDEQFF. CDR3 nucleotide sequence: TGCAGTGCTAGAGATCTGGGACTAGCGGTTGTGGATGAGCAGTTCTTC.

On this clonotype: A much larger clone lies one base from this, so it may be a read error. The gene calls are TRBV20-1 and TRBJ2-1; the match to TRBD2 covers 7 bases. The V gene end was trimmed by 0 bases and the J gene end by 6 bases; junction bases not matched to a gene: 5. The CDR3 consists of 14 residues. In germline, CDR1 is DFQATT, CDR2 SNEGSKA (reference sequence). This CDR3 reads CSAREPSGCNEQFF. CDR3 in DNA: TGCAGTGCTAGAGAGCCTAGCGGATGCAATGAGCAGTTCTTC.

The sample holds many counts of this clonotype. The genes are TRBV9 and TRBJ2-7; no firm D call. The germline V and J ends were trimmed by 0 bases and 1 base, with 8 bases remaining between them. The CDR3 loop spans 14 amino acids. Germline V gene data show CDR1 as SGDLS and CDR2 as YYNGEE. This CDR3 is CASSVEAVSYEQYF. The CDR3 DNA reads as TGTGCCAGCAGCGTAGAGGCAGTTTCCTACGAGCAGTACTTC.

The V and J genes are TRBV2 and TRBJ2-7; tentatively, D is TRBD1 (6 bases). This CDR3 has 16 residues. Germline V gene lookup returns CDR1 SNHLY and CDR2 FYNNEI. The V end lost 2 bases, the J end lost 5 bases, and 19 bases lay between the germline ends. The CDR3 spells CASSELSPGVGNEQYF. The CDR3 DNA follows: TGTGCCAGCAGTGAATTATCCCCAGGGGTGGGTAACGAGCAGTACTTC.

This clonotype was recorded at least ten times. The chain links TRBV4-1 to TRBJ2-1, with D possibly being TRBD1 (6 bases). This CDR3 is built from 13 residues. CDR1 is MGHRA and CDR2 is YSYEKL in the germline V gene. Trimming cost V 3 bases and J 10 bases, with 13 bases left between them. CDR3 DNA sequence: TGCGCCAGCAGCCACGGACAGCTGGGCGAGCAGTTCTTC. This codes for CASSHGQLGEQFF.

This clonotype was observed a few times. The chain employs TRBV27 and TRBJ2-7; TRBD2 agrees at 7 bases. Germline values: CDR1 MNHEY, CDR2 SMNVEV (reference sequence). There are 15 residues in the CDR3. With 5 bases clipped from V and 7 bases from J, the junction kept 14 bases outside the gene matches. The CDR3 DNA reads TGTGCCAGCAGTAGGTCACTAGCGAGGTCGGGAGAGCAGTACTTC. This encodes CASSRSLARSGEQYF.

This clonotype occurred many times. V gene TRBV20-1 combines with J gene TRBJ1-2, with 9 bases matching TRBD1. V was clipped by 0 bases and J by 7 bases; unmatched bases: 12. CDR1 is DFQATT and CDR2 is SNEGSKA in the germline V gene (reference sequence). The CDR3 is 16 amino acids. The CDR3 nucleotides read TGCAGTGCTAGAGACGCCGGGACAGGGCCCCATGGTGGCTACACCTTC. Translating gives CSARDAGTGPHGGYTF.

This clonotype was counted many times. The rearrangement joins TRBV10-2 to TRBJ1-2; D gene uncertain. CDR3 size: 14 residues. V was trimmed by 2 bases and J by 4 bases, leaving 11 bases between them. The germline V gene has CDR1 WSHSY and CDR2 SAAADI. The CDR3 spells CASSEGRPTYGYTF. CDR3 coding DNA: TGCGCCAGCAGTGAGGGACGGCCGACCTATGGCTACACCTTC.

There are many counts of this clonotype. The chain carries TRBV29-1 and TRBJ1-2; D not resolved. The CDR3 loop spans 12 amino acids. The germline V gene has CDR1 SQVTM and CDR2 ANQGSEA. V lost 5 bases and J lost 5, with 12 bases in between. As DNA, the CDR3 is TGCAGCGTTCAAAGGGCAGTATATGGCTACACCTTC. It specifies CSVQRAVYGYTF.

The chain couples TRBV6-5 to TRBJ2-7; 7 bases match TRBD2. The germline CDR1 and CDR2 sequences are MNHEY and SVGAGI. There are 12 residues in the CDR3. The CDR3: CGASDGLVEQYF. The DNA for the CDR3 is TGTGGCGCCAGTGACGGACTAGTCGAGCAGTACTTC.